The 16 T cell receptor beta chains presented below share a single source sample, sequenced in a study of shared clonotypes between healthy human individuals (dated by TCRdb to 2018 to 2020). The library came from the immunoSEQ multiplex PCR assay. TCRdb took this table from immuneACCESS and kept in-frame rearrangements with V and J called. Such tables lack part of the clones; where checked against another copy, unresolved V genes explain under half of the gap, and the rest is unexplained. A total of 2,500,000 or so clones appear in this sample, 80% to 95% of them only once. Around 0.37% of the sample lies in the top ten. What was sequenced was naive CD4+ T cells from PBMCs. Read against the paper, the sample's cell subset or site label means: CD45RA+ positively selected. Every receptor here comes from a young man in good health. Some clones in this sample may be carry-over from other donors' samples.

V is TRBV30 and J is TRBJ2-3; 12 bases map to TRBD2. V dropped 3 bases and J dropped 4; count of bases not matched to a gene: 8. CDR1 is GTSNPN and CDR2 is SVGIG in the germline V gene (reference sequence). The CDR3 contains 16 residues. Written as DNA, the CDR3 is TGTGCCTGGAGCCCGACTAGCGGGAGATCCCCAGATACGCAGTATTTT. It encodes CAWSPTSGRSPDTQYF.

The rearrangement joins TRBV7-3 to TRBJ2-5, with TRBD2 matching over 7 bases. This CDR3 is 16 amino acids long. Germline CDR1 reads SGHTA; CDR2 reads FQGTGA. Trimming at V came to 2 bases and at J to 2 bases, leaving 8 bases not matched to a gene. CDR3 sequence: CASSLLGGSAQETQYF. The CDR3 DNA follows: TGTGCCAGCAGCTTACTTGGCGGGAGCGCACAAGAGACCCAGTACTTC.

This sequence joins TRBV5-5 and TRBJ2-2; 7 bases are a match to TRBD1. The CDR3 consists of 15 residues. Germline V gene lookup returns CDR1 SGHKS and CDR2 YYEKEE (reference sequence). The V segment lost 4 bases and the J segment 7 bases; nucleotides outside the gene matches: 10. CDR3 nucleotide sequence: TGTGCCAGCAGCCTAACAGGGGACCACAGCGGGGAGCTGTTTTTT. This gives the protein CASSLTGDHSGELFF.

The CDR3 region is CASSEERPYF. The CDR3 bases are TGTGCCAGCAGTGAAGAGCGTCCGTACTTC. The V gene is TRBV6-1, the J gene TRBJ2-7; D not resolved. Germline V gene lookup returns CDR1 MNHNS and CDR2 SASEGT. The CDR3 is 10 residues long. V dropped 1 base and J dropped 12 bases, with 7 bases sitting between them.

The gene calls are TRBV6-6 and TRBJ1-1; TRBD1 matches 7 bases. CDR3 length equals 14 residues. The germline V gene encodes CDR1 MNHNY and CDR2 SVGAGI (reference sequence). With 0 bases clipped from V and 6 bases from J, the junction kept 4 bases outside the gene matches. The CDR3 spells CASSYSGGSSEAFF. The CDR3, as DNA: TGTGCCAGCAGTTACTCAGGGGGCTCTTCTGAAGCTTTCTTT.

The V gene is TRBV11-2, the J gene TRBJ2-7; perhaps D is TRBD1 or TRBD2 (7 bases each). This CDR3 is 16 amino acids long. Germline V gene lookup returns CDR1 SGHAT and CDR2 FQNNGV. Trimming left V 1 base short and J 0 bases short, with 13 bases between. CDR3 in DNA: TGTGCCAGCAGCTTAGGGGAGGGGGCTTTCTCCTACGAGCAGTACTTC. Residues: CASSLGEGAFSYEQYF.

The V call is TRBV2, the J call TRBJ2-5; D call uncertain. Trimming left V 11 bases short and J 5 bases short, with 18 bases between. CDR3 size: 13 residues. Germline V lookup: CDR1 SNHLY, CDR2 FYNNEI. This CDR3 reads CAGSAVSEETQYF. The CDR3 DNA follows: TGTGCCGGATCGGCGGTCTCCGAGGAGACCCAGTACTTC.

The genes are TRBV14 and TRBJ2-2; no definite D call. Trimming took off 4 bases at V and 1 base at J, with 7 bases between the two ends. From germline, CDR1 is SGHDN and CDR2 FVKESK. This CDR3 region has 14 residues. The CDR3 loop is CASSRDLNTGELFF. As DNA, the CDR3 is TGTGCCAGCAGCCGCGACTTGAACACCGGGGAGCTGTTTTTT.

The rearrangement uses TRBV9 and TRBJ2-2; D unresolved. CDR1 SGDLS and CDR2 YYNGEE come from the germline V gene. The CDR3 is 11 amino acids. The V and J ends lost 0 bases and 8 bases respectively, with 2 bases between them. The CDR3 protein is CASSVEGELFF. For the CDR3, the DNA is TGTGCCAGCAGCGTAGAAGGGGAGCTGTTTTTT.

The rearrangement joins TRBV5-1 to TRBJ2-7; 9 bases fit TRBD1. CDR1 and CDR2 (germline): SGHRS, YFSETQ. V dropped 5 bases and J dropped 6; count of bases not matched to a gene: 9. This CDR3 region has 14 residues. CDR3 DNA: TGCGCCAGCAGGGACCGGGACAGGGTCCCCGAGCAGTACTTC. It yields the protein CASRDRDRVPEQYF.

The J gene is TRBJ1-1, the V gene TRBV7-9; D unclear. Germline V gene sequence: CDR1 SEHNR, CDR2 FQNEAQ (reference sequence). The CDR3 contains 13 residues. V lost 3 bases and J 5 bases, leaving 10 bases between the germline ends. CDR3 nucleotides: TGTGCCAGCAGCTTCTTGGAGGTGACTGAAGCTTTCTTT. Encoded protein: CASSFLEVTEAFF.

Only a few counts were recorded for this clone. The chain employs TRBV18 and TRBJ1-2; a possible D gene is TRBD1 (6 bases). V lost 0 bases and J 8 bases, leaving 10 bases between the germline ends. This CDR3 spans 13 amino acids. Germline lookup yields CDR1 KGHSH and CDR2 LQKENI. The CDR3 here is CASSPPQGTGYTF. CDR3 sequence (DNA): TGTGCCAGCTCACCACCGCAAGGGACAGGCTACACCTTC.

This clone was observed a few times. CDR3 nucleotide sequence: TGTGCCAGTTGGGGTTGGGGTGGCTACACCTTC. Its translation is CASWGWGGYTF. The chain recombines TRBV27 with TRBJ1-2; no clear D gene. V was clipped by 9 bases and J by 7 bases, with 12 bases between them. The germline V gene encodes CDR1 MNHEY and CDR2 SMNVEV (reference sequence). This CDR3 contains 11 residues.

The chain employs TRBV5-4 and TRBJ2-7, with 7 bases aligning to TRBD1. With 4 bases clipped from V and 2 bases from J, the junction kept 9 bases outside the gene matches. Per the germline V gene, CDR1 is SGHNT and CDR2 is YYREEE (reference sequence). There are 15 residues in the CDR3. Here the CDR3 reads CASSVRQGIAYEQYF. The DNA of the CDR3 is TGTGCCAGCAGCGTAAGACAGGGAATAGCCTACGAGCAGTACTTC. Looking up the rest from reference TRBV5-4 and TRBJ2-7 gives the full variable domain: ETGVTQSPTHLIKTRGQQVTLRCSSQSGHNTVSWYQQALGQGPQFIFQYYREEENGRGNFPPRFSGLQFPNYSSELNVNALELDDSALYLCASSVRQGIAYEQYFGPGTRLTVT.

The chain links TRBV6-5 to TRBJ1-2, with D perhaps TRBD1 (5 bases). Germline V lookup: CDR1 MNHEY, CDR2 SVGAGI. The CDR3 is made up of 15 amino acids. V lost 0 bases, J lost 5 bases, and 13 bases lay in between. The CDR3 DNA reads TGTGCCAGCAGTTACTCGAACGGGCCAGGGTATGGCTACACCTTC. This codes for CASSYSNGPGYGYTF.

A remark on this clone: Other DNA sequences in this sample translate to the same CDR3. This rearrangement joins TRBV4-3 to TRBJ2-4, with D maybe TRBD1 (7 bases). The germline CDR1 and CDR2 sequences are LGHNA and YSLEER. CDR3 size: 15 residues. Trimming removed 6 bases at V and 0 bases at J, with 12 bases between. CDR3 sequence: CASSPGGLAKNIQYF. The CDR3 DNA reads as TGCGCCAGCAGTCCAGGGGGGCTAGCCAAAAACATTCAGTACTTC.